This passage covers 20 T cell receptor beta chains from one sample sequenced in a study of blood T cell repertoires in COVID-19. Repertoires were generated with immunoSEQ multiplex PCR, while TCRdb's copy carries only in-frame clones and drops some. This sample has some 50,000 clones, with 84% found just once. The sequenced sample consisted of peripheral blood. The receptor set was obtained from a man aged 45-60 years with acute or convalescent COVID-19.

The V call is TRBV4-2, the J call TRBJ2-7; no reliable D call. The CDR3 runs to 13 residues. Per the germline V gene, CDR1 is LGHNA and CDR2 is YNFKEQ. V was pared by 1 base and J by 4 bases, with 8 bases between. CDR3 coding DNA: TGTGCCAGCAGCCAAGGAGGAAGGTACGAGCAGTACTTC. Its translation is CASSQGGRYEQYF.

The chain links TRBV28 to TRBJ1-4; TRBD1 might be the D (5 bases). Germline assignment: CDR1 MDHEN and CDR2 SYDVKM. The CDR3 is 14 residues long. V lost 6 bases and J 3 bases, leaving 11 bases between the germline ends. DNA for the CDR3: TGTGCCAGCAGCCCTAGACAGCCTAATGAAAAACTGTTTTTT. Protein product: CASSPRQPNEKLFF.

The chain has TRBV30 and TRBJ1-6, with 7 nucleotides matching TRBD1. The germline CDR1 and CDR2 sequences are GTSNPN and SVGIG (reference sequence). This CDR3 is 14 amino acids long. V lost 8 bases and J lost 6; bases outside the gene matches: 10. CDR3 in amino acids: CAAHRGNGNSPLHF. CDR3 sequence (DNA): TGTGCCGCACACAGGGGAAATGGTAATTCACCCCTCCACTTT.

The V call is TRBV19, the J call TRBJ1-2, with TRBD1 matching over 7 bases. The CDR3 covers 15 residues. With 8 bases clipped from V and 7 bases from J, the junction kept 16 bases outside the gene matches. Germline CDR1 LNHDA, CDR2 SQIVND (reference sequence). Written as DNA, the CDR3 is TGTGCCAGTGACGTTACCTGGGGGACAGAAACTGGCTACACCTTC. It yields the protein CASDVTWGTETGYTF.

CDR3 sequence (DNA): TGTGCCAGCAGTTCCCATGGGACAGGGGTTTCATCCTACGAGCAGTACTTC. Its translation is CASSSHGTGVSSYEQYF. The rearrangement uses TRBV6-2 or TRBV6-3 and TRBJ2-7; 10 nucleotides agree with TRBD1. The CDR3 is 17 amino acids. Germline trimming cut 4 bases from V and 1 base from J; bases unmatched to any gene: 10. CDR1 MNHEY and CDR2 SVGEGT come from the germline V gene.

This chain joins TRBV5-5 and TRBJ2-1; TRBD2 might be the D (5 bases). Germline V gene sequence: CDR1 SGHKS, CDR2 YYEKEE (reference sequence). The CDR3 sequence is 10 residues long. V was cut by 7 bases and J by 7 bases, with 6 bases left in between. The CDR3 DNA sequence: TGTGCCAGCGGACTTAATGAGCAGTTCTTC. Translated: CASGLNEQFF. Full variable domain (remainder filled in from reference TRBV5-5 and TRBJ2-1): DAGVTQSPTHLIKTRGQQVTLRCSPISGHKSVSWYQQVLGQGPQFIFQYYEKEERGRGNFPDRFSARQFPNYSSELNVNALLLGDSALYLCASGLNEQFFGPGTRLTVL.

The V gene is TRBV19, the J gene TRBJ1-1, with D unresolved. Germline V gene data show CDR1 as LNHDA and CDR2 as SQIVND (reference sequence). There are 13 residues in the CDR3. Between the trimmed V and J ends, which lost 9 bases and 2 bases, there was a span of 13 bases. CDR3 nucleotides: TGTGCCAGCAAACCGGGATTTAACACTGAAGCTTTCTTT. Its protein is CASKPGFNTEAFF.

The gene calls are TRBV4-3 and TRBJ1-4, with D possibly TRBD1 on 5 matching bases. The germline V gene has CDR1 LGHNA and CDR2 YSLEER. Trimming left V 0 bases short and J 7 bases short, with 12 bases between. CDR3 length: 15 residues. As DNA, the CDR3 is TGCGCCAGCAGCCAAGAGACAGCGATTCGTGAAAAACTGTTTTTT. Its translation: CASSQETAIREKLFF.

The chain links TRBV19 to TRBJ1-1, with a possible D match to TRBD1 (6 bases). This CDR3 is 14 amino acids long. Per germline, CDR1 LNHDA and CDR2 SQIVND (reference sequence). Trimming removed 7 bases from V and 0 bases from J, with 12 bases in between. In DNA, the CDR3 is TGTGCCAGTACTTGGGACAACATGAACACTGAAGCTTTCTTT. Amino acids: CASTWDNMNTEAFF.

The genes are TRBV28 and TRBJ2-1, with unresolved D. The CDR3 spans 14 residues. The germline V gene encodes CDR1 MDHEN and CDR2 SYDVKM. Trimming removed 7 bases from V and 0 bases from J, with 10 bases in between. This chain's CDR3 is CASTDTSSYNEQFF. CDR3 DNA: TGTGCCAGCACCGACACCAGCTCCTACAATGAGCAGTTCTTC.

The chain links TRBV6-7 to TRBJ1-2, with 8 bases aligning to TRBD1. TRBV6-7 is reported as an ORF; its role is uncertain. J gave up 0 bases and V 8 bases, and 11 bases lay outside the gene matches. The CDR3 is made up of 16 amino acids. CDR3 sequence (DNA): TGTGCCAGCTCTCGACAGGGGCTTTTAGCTAACTATGGCTACACCTTC. Encoded protein: CASSRQGLLANYGYTF.

The rearrangement links TRBV10-3 to TRBJ2-1; TRBD2 aligns across 13 bases. Trimming removed 3 bases from V and 5 bases from J; junction bases left unmatched: 13. CDR3 length equals 19 residues. The germline V gene has CDR1 ENHRY and CDR2 SYGVKD. CDR3 nucleotide sequence: TGTGCCATCAGTGACCTACAGGGAACTAGCGGGGGGGTGAACAATGAGCAGTTCTTC. Its translation is CAISDLQGTSGGVNNEQFF.

The CDR3 region is CAIRGSGFGTDTQYF. The CDR3 nucleotides read TGTGCCATCAGGGGTAGCGGGTTTGGCACAGATACGCAGTATTTT. The V gene is TRBV10-3, the J gene TRBJ2-3, with 7 positions matching TRBD2. The CDR3 totals 15 residues. Per the germline V gene, CDR1 is ENHRY and CDR2 is SYGVKD. The trim removed 6 bases at V and 1 base at J, leaving 7 bases unmatched.

V usage is TRBV14 and J usage is TRBJ2-7; D gene ambiguous. The germline CDR1 and CDR2 sequences are SGHDN and FVKESK. Trimming pared 0 bases from V and 0 bases from J, leaving 3 bases between. This CDR3 region has 13 residues. CDR3 region: CASSQDSSYEQYF. CDR3 coding DNA: TGTGCCAGCAGCCAAGACAGCTCCTACGAGCAGTACTTC.

The V and J genes are TRBV27 and TRBJ2-1, with 8 bases lining up with TRBD2. CDR3 size: 16 residues. The germline V gene encodes CDR1 MNHEY and CDR2 SMNVEV (reference sequence). V shed 2 bases, J shed 7 bases, and the junction held 10 bases outside the gene matches. The CDR3 DNA is TGTGCCAGCAGTTTAAGGGAACGGGAGGGCCCTAATGAGCAGTTCTTC. Translating it yields CASSLREREGPNEQFF.

This clone has just one count. V gene TRBV19 combines with J gene TRBJ2-7; 10 positions agree with TRBD2. V was clipped by 6 bases and J by 6 bases; unmatched bases: 11. CDR3 size: 15 residues. From germline, CDR1 is LNHDA and CDR2 SQIVND (reference sequence). The CDR3 is CASSLLAGDFSEQYF. CDR3 bases: TGTGCCAGTAGCCTCCTAGCGGGAGATTTTAGCGAGCAGTACTTC.

The chain recombines TRBV4-3 with TRBJ2-6; 8 positions agree with TRBD1. V lost 3 bases to trimming and J lost 3 bases; unmatched junction nucleotides: 4. Germline CDR1 is LGHNA and CDR2 is YSLEER. CDR3 length: 16 amino acids. The CDR3 coding sequence is TGCGCCAGCAGCCAGGACAGGGTTCTTGGGGCCAACGTCCTGACTTTC. It translates to CASSQDRVLGANVLTF.

The chain recombines TRBV18 with TRBJ2-1; 9 bases are shared with TRBD2. Trimming took 3 bases from V and 5 from J; bases not matched to a gene: 5. CDR1 and CDR2 (germline): KGHSH, LQKENI. This CDR3 region has 15 residues. The CDR3 loop is CASSPWTSANNEQFF. CDR3 in DNA: TGTGCCAGCTCACCTTGGACTAGCGCAAACAATGAGCAGTTCTTC.

Written as DNA, the CDR3 is TGCGCCAGCAGCCAAGGAACGACTAGCGGGTTCACAGATACGCAGTATTTT. Its translation is CASSQGTTSGFTDTQYF. This rearrangement joins TRBV4-1 to TRBJ2-3; the match to TRBD2 covers 10 bases. CDR1 MGHRA and CDR2 YSYEKL come from the germline V gene. This CDR3 is built from 17 residues. The ends lost 1 base at V and 2 bases at J; junction bases unmatched: 6.

Here the CDR3 reads CASSILGVNEQFF. CDR3 in DNA: TGTGCCAGTAGTATATTAGGGGTCAATGAGCAGTTCTTC. This chain uses TRBV19 with TRBJ2-1; a weak D match, TRBD1 (5 bases). The CDR3 is made up of 13 amino acids. Germline V CDR1 and CDR2: LNHDA, SQIVND (reference sequence). The V gene lost 2 bases and the J gene lost 6 bases, with 8 bases spanning the gap.